This TCR beta chain was profiled in a study of cytotoxic CD8 clonotypes in ibrutinib-treated CLL. Study-wide results and caveats: Contraction or stability on treatment characterized the public clonotypes, which were uncommon.

Assay used: immunoSEQ multiplex PCR; TCRdb lists only in-frame clones, some missing. Of 68,000 or so clones in the sample, about two thirds were seen once. A remark on this clone: What it binds is unknown.

Germline CDR1 SGHVS, CDR2 FQNEAQ. V was cut by 5 bases and J by 7 bases, with 21 bases left in between. There are 15 residues in the CDR3. The chain recombines TRBV7-8 with TRBJ2-7; D unresolved. This sequence originates from a human donor with chronic lymphocytic leukemia. The sequencing used PBMCs, collected after 12 months of ibrutinib treatment. Written as DNA, the CDR3 is TGTGCCAGCAGCATAACCGGGCCAAAGTCGCTAGAGCAGTACTTC. This translates into CASSITGPKSLEQYF.